Listed below are T cell receptor beta chains from one sample, sequenced in a study of control samples from healthy donors and cancer patients. The method was immunoSEQ multiplex PCR; TCRdb's version includes in-frame clones alone and lacks a portion of them. The sample records roughly 59,000 clones, roughly 90% being singletons. Sequenced material: PBMCs. Source of these receptors: a man between 40 and 49 years old with colorectal cancer. Both conserved end residues are part of each CDR3. The order of the fields is clone size, J gene, D gene, V gene, CDR3 length, CDR3 protein, CDR3 DNA. A D gene is named only where the DNA matches it firmly. Clone size is given for some rows only: seen once, a few or many times, or a class if the clone is expanded.

clone_size: .; j_call: TRBJ1-5; d_call: .; v_call: TRBV9; cdr3_length: 13; cdr3_aa: CASSVDPTQPQHF; cdr3_nt: TGTGCCAGCAGCGTAGACCCCACTCAGCCCCAGCATTTT
clone_size: .; j_call: TRBJ2-2; d_call: .; v_call: TRBV3-1/TRBV3-2; cdr3_length: 12; cdr3_aa: CASSYPTGELFF; cdr3_nt: TGTGCCAGCAGCTACCCGACCGGGGAGCTGTTTTTT
clone_size: .; j_call: TRBJ1-6; d_call: TRBD1; v_call: TRBV2; cdr3_length: 13; cdr3_aa: CASSGQGQSPLHF; cdr3_nt: TGTGCCAGCAGTGGACAGGGCCAGTCACCCCTCCACTTT
clone_size: .; j_call: TRBJ2-7; d_call: TRBD1; v_call: TRBV12-3/TRBV12-4; cdr3_length: 12; cdr3_aa: CASSRGQNEQYF; cdr3_nt: TGTGCCAGCAGTCGGGGACAGAACGAGCAGTACTTC
clone_size: .; j_call: TRBJ2-6; d_call: .; v_call: TRBV5-8; cdr3_length: 17; cdr3_aa: CASSLTQGSSGANVLTF; cdr3_nt: TGTGCCAGCAGCTTAACTCAGGGTAGCTCTGGGGCCAACGTCCTGACTTTC
clone_size: .; j_call: TRBJ1-6; d_call: .; v_call: TRBV6-5; cdr3_length: 12; cdr3_aa: CASEGNNSPLHF; cdr3_nt: TGTGCCAGCGAGGGAAACAATTCACCCCTCCACTTT
clone_size: .; j_call: TRBJ2-5; d_call: .; v_call: TRBV5-6; cdr3_length: 13; cdr3_aa: CASSYGTQETQYF; cdr3_nt: TGTGCCAGCAGCTACGGGACTCAAGAGACCCAGTACTTC
clone_size: .; j_call: TRBJ1-1; d_call: TRBD1; v_call: TRBV6-1; cdr3_length: 15; cdr3_aa: CASSLTTGGDTEAFF; cdr3_nt: TGTGCCAGCAGTTTAACCACAGGGGGCGATACTGAAGCTTTCTTT
clone_size: .; j_call: TRBJ2-5; d_call: TRBD2; v_call: TRBV2; cdr3_length: 18; cdr3_aa: CASSEAPLAGGLQETQYF; cdr3_nt: TGTGCCAGCAGTGAAGCACCCCTAGCGGGGGGGCTGCAAGAGACCCAGTACTTC
clone_size: .; j_call: TRBJ2-7; d_call: .; v_call: TRBV14; cdr3_length: 14; cdr3_aa: CASSQDRGLDEQYF; cdr3_nt: TGTGCCAGCAGCCAAGATAGAGGGTTGGACGAGCAGTACTTC
clone_size: once; j_call: TRBJ1-6; d_call: .; v_call: TRBV19; cdr3_length: 15; cdr3_aa: CASSGDHSYNSPLHF; cdr3_nt: TGTGCCAGCTCAGGGGACCACTCCTATAATTCACCCCTCCACTTT
clone_size: .; j_call: TRBJ1-2; d_call: .; v_call: TRBV12-3/TRBV12-4; cdr3_length: 13; cdr3_aa: CASSPGPSYGYTF; cdr3_nt: TGTGCCAGCAGCCCGGGTCCCAGCTATGGCTACACCTTC
clone_size: .; j_call: TRBJ2-5; d_call: TRBD1; v_call: TRBV5-1; cdr3_length: 15; cdr3_aa: CASSGQGQTQETQYF; cdr3_nt: TGCGCCAGCAGCGGGCAGGGACAGACCCAAGAGACCCAGTACTTC
clone_size: .; j_call: TRBJ2-3; d_call: TRBD2; v_call: TRBV7-3; cdr3_length: 12; cdr3_aa: CASSSSGDTQYF; cdr3_nt: TGTGCCAGCAGCTCTAGCGGAGATACGCAGTATTTT
clone_size: .; j_call: TRBJ1-2; d_call: .; v_call: TRBV5-4; cdr3_length: 14; cdr3_aa: CASSYYAQFYGYTF; cdr3_nt: TGTGCCAGCAGCTATTACGCTCAGTTCTATGGCTACACCTTC
clone_size: few; j_call: TRBJ2-6; d_call: .; v_call: TRBV6-2/TRBV6-3; cdr3_length: 13; cdr3_aa: CASSTTGANVLTF; cdr3_nt: TGTGCCAGCAGCACCACTGGGGCCAACGTCCTGACTTTC
clone_size: .; j_call: TRBJ2-5; d_call: .; v_call: TRBV5-6; cdr3_length: 16; cdr3_aa: CASSPWGGRSSETQYF; cdr3_nt: TGTGCCAGTTCCCCATGGGGGGGGCGTTCCTCGGAGACCCAGTACTTC